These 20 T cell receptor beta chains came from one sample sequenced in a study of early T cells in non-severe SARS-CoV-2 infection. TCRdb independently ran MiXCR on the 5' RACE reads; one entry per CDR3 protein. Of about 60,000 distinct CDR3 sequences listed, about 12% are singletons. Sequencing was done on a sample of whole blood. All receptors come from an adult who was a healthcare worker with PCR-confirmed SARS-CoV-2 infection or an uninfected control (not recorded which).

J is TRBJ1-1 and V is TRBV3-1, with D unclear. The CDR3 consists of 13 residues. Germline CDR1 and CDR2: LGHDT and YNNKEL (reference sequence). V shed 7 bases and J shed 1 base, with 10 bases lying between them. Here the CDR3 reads CASTQEGNTEAFF. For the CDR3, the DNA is TGTGCCAGCACCCAGGAGGGGAACACTGAAGCTTTCTTT. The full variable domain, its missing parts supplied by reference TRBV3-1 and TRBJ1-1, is DTAVSQTPKYLVTQMGNDKSIKCEQNLGHDTMYWYKQDSKKFLKIMFSYNNKELIINETVPNRFSPKSPDKAHLNLHINSLELGDSAVYFCASTQEGNTEAFFGQGTRLTVV.

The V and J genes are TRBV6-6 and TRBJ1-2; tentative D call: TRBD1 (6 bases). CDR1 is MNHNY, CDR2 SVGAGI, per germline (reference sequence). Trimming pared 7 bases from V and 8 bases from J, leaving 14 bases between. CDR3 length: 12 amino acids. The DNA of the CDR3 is TGTGCCAGCAACGCGGGGGGGCCGGGCTACACCTTC. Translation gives CASNAGGPGYTF.

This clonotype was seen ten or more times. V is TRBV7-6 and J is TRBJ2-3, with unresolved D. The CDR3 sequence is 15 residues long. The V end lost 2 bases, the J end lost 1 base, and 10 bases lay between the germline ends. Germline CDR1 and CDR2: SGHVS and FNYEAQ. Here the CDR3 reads CASSLLKVGTDTQYF. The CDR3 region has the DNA TGTGCCAGCAGCTTATTAAAGGTCGGCACAGATACGCAGTATTTT. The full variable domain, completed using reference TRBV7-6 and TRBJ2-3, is GAGVSQSPRYKVTKRGQDVALRCDPISGHVSLYWYRQALGQGPEFLTYFNYEAQQDKSGLPNDRFSAERPEGSISTLTIQRTEQRDSAMYRCASSLLKVGTDTQYFGPGTRLTVL.

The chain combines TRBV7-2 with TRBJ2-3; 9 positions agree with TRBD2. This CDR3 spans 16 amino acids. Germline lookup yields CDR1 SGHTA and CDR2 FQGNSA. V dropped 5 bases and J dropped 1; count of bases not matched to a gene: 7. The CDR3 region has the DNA TGTGCCAGCAGCCCACTAGCGGGCAGTGGCACAGATACGCAGTATTTT. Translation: CASSPLAGSGTDTQYF.

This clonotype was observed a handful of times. The DNA for the CDR3 is TGTGCCAGCAGCCCCGGGGGGCACCACTACGAGCAGTACTTC. Translation gives CASSPGGHHYEQYF. The chain employs TRBV6-5 and TRBJ2-7; the D gene is possibly TRBD2 (7 bases). V dropped 6 bases and J dropped 3 bases, with 15 bases sitting between them. The CDR3 extends over 14 amino acids. CDR1 and CDR2 (germline): MNHEY, SVGAGI.

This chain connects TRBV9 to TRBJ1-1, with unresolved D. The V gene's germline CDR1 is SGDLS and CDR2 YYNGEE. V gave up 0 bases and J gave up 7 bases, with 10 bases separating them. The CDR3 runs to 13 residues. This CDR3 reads CASSVVTDSEAFF. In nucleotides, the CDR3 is TGTGCCAGCAGCGTAGTGACCGATAGTGAAGCTTTCTTT. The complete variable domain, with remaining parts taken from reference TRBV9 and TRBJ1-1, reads DSGVTQTPKHLITATGQRVTLRCSPRSGDLSVYWYQQSLDQGLQFLIQYYNGEERAKGNILERFSAQQFPDLHSELNLSSLELGDSALYFCASSVVTDSEAFFGQGTRLTVV.

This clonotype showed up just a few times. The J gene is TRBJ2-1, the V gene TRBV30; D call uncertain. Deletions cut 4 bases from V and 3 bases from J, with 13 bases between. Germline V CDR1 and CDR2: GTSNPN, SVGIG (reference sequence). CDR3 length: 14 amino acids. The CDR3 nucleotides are TGTGCCTGGAACAGTGACTCCGGCTACAATGAGCAGTTCTTC. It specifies CAWNSDSGYNEQFF.

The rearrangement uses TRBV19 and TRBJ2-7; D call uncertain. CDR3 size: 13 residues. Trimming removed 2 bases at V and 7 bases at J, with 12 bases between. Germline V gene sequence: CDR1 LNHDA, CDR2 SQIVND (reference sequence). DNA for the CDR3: TGTGCCAGTAGTATAAGCCCAGCACGGGAGCAGTACTTC. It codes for CASSISPAREQYF.

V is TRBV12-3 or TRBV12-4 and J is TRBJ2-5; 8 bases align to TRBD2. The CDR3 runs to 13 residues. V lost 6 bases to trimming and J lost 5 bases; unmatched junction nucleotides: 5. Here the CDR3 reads CASSGLARETQYF. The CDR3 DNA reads TGTGCCAGCAGCGGACTAGCCCGGGAGACCCAGTACTTC.

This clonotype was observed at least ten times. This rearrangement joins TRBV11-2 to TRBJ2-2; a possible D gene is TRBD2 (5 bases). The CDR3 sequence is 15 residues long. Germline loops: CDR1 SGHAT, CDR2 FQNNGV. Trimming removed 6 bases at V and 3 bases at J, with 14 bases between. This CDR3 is CASSVTRTDTGELFF. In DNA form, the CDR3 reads TGTGCCAGCAGTGTAACTAGAACGGACACCGGGGAGCTGTTTTTT.

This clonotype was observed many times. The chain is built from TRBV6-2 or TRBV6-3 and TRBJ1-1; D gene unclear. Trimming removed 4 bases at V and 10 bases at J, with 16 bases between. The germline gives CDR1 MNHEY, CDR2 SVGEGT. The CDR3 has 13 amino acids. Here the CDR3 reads CASSFAPDVGAFF. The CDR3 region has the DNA TGTGCCAGCAGTTTTGCCCCGGACGTAGGAGCTTTCTTT.

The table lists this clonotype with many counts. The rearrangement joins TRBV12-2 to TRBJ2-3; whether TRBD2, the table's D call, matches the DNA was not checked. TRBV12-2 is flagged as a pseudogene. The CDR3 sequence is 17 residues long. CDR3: CASPRPWERGARDTQYF. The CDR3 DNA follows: TGTGCAAGTCCGCGCCCTTGGGAGCGGGGGGCCAGAGATACGCAGTATTTT.

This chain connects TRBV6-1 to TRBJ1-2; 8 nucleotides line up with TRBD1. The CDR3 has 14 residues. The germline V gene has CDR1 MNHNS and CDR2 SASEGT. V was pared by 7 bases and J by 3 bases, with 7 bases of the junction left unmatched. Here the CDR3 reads CASTGGQGDYGYTF. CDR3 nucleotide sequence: TGTGCCAGCACGGGTGGACAGGGCGACTATGGCTACACCTTC.

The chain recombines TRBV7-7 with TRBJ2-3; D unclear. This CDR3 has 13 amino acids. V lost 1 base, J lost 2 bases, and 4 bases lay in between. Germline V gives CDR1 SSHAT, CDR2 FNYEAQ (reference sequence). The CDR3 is CASSLGLTDTQYF. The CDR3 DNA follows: TGTGCCAGCAGCTTAGGTCTCACAGATACGCAGTATTTT.

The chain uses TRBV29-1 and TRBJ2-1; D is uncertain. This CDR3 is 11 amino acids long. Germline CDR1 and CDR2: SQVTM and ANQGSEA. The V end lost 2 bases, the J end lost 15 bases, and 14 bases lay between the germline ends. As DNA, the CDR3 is TGCAGCGTTGAAAGGGCATTCAGTACGTTCTTC. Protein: CSVERAFSTFF.

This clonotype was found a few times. This CDR3 reads CASSRNPRDGYTF. CDR3 bases: TGCGCCAGCAGCAGAAACCCCAGGGATGGCTACACCTTC. The chain is built from TRBV5-1 and TRBJ1-2; tentative D call: TRBD1 (5 bases). The CDR3 sequence is 13 residues long. Deletions cut 4 bases from V and 6 bases from J, with 13 bases between. Germline V gene lookup returns CDR1 SGHRS and CDR2 YFSETQ.

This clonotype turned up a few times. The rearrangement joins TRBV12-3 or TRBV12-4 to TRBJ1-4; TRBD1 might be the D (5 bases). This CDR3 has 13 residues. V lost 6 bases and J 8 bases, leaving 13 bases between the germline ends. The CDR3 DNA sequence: TGTGCCAGCAGCCGCAGGGTGGGAGAAAAACTGTTTTTT. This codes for CASSRRVGEKLFF.

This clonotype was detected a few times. CDR3 coding DNA: TGCGCCAGCAGCTCGACAGGGGCGTACGAGCAGTACTTC. Protein sequence: CASSSTGAYEQYF. This chain uses TRBV5-1 with TRBJ2-7; 8 bases agree with TRBD1. Germline lookup yields CDR1 SGHRS and CDR2 YFSETQ. This CDR3 is 13 amino acids long. The J segment lost 4 bases and the V segment lost 3 bases, leaving 3 bases of the junction unmatched.

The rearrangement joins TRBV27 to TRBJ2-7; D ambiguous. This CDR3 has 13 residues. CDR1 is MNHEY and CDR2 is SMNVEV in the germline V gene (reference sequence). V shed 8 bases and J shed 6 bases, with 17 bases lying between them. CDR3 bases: TGTGCCAGCGGTGCGTCCTTAAGAGCCGAGCAGTACTTC. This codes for CASGASLRAEQYF.

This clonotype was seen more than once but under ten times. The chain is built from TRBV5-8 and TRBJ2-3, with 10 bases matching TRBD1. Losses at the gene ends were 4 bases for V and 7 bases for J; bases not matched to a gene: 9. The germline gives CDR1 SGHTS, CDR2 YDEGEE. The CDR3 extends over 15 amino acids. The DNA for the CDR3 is TGTGCCAGCAGCCACAAGGGACAGGGGTACAATACGCAGTATTTT. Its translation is CASSHKGQGYNTQYF. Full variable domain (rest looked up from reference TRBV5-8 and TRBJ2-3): EAGVTQSPTHLIKTRGQQATLRCSPISGHTSVYWYQQALGLGLQFLLWYDEGEERNRGNFPPRFSGRQFPNYSSELNVNALELEDSALYLCASSHKGQGYNTQYFGPGTRLTVL.